This TCR beta chain appears in the sequencing data of a study of blood T cell repertoires in COVID-19 (dated by TCRdb to the early 2020s). As for the study more broadly: The collaborator samples originated in the United States, Italy and Spain and spanned the acute and convalescent phases of COVID-19. The material from the prospective study consisted of cDNA or gDNA derived from T cells, B-cell-depleted T cells, or PBMCs. Deeply sampled blood TCRbeta repertoires from subjects exposed to, actively infected with, or recovered from COVID-19 were included in the dataset. The repertoires were released in a freely available public database meant as a resource for research on the immune response to SARS-CoV-2. The samples were drawn from two sources: the first 160 participants of the ongoing ImmuneRACE study, and 1,000 to 1,500 subjects contributed by 6 global collaborators. The sample metadata nearly always contained a de-identified subject ID, COVID-19 status, age in years and sex. Where available, HLA class I and class II types were taken from metadata supplied by the sample provider and were not determined by assay-based typing. Results the study describes overall, beyond this receptor: The quantity of clinical and demographic metadata differed by source and by participant and was supplied without curation.

Another Seattle source contributed samples from volunteer blood donors who had recovered from COVID-19. Collaborating institutions collected whole blood in K2EDTA tubes following their own protocols. For TCRbeta analysis, collaborators shipped samples in one of three forms: frozen whole blood, isolated PBMCs, or DNA extracted from either of those sample types. V lost 5 bases and J lost 4 bases, and the count of bases not matched to a germline gene is 5. Inclusive of the bounding cysteine and phenylalanine, the CDR3 is 13 residues long. The sequence is cut down to CDR3 DNA, 39 bases in frame from base 1. The germline V gene (reference sequence) supplies CDR1 MNHEY and CDR2 SMNVEV. Points on this clone: The antigen this receptor binds is unknown. It has no much larger one-base neighbor in the sample; base qualities were not kept.

TCRbeta CDR3 regions were amplified from genomic DNA using the immunoSEQ Assay, a bias-controlled multiplex PCR. The authors' pipeline ran thus. Within the assay, amplification of reference gene primers was used to estimate how many nucleated cells each sample contained. Sequence reads were collapsed and filtered to measure the absolute abundance of every unique TCRbeta CDR3 rearrangement. For each sample, productive Simpson clonality was calculated as the square root of Simpson's diversity index across productive rearrangements. The table comes from immuneACCESS by way of TCRdb, which keeps in-frame sequences with V and J called. Part of the clones is missing from these tables; in studies checked, under half for an unresolved V gene and the rest for unknown reasons. V and J calls and clone size come straight from that table; D and trimming were deduced from the DNA. This sample lists under 300,000 clones; around 80% were detected once. The top ten clonotypes cover around 1.5% of the sample.

This sequence uses TRBV27 and TRBJ2-7; 7 junctional bases match TRBD2. This clonotype was obtained from a woman between 40 and 50 years old who had recovered from COVID-19. Sequencing used peripheral blood. The base sequence is TGTGCCAGCAGTCCACTGGGGGGGTACGAGCAGTACTTC. This gives the protein CASSPLGGYEQYF.